Below are 9 T cell receptor beta chains sequenced from a single sample in a study of blood T cell repertoires in COVID-19. Only in-frame clones appear in the TCRdb table, and some are missing; sequencing was by immunoSEQ multiplex PCR. Among 330,000 or so clones, about nine tenths were seen once, and the ten largest hold approximately 9.3%. The sample taken for sequencing was peripheral blood. These receptor sequences come from a man younger than 45 with COVID-19, enrolled during active disease.

This clone was recorded once. This rearrangement joins TRBV6-2 or TRBV6-3 to TRBJ1-2; 7 nucleotides agree with TRBD1. The CDR3 is 14 amino acids. Germline trimming cut 5 bases from V and 0 bases from J; bases unmatched to any gene: 3. Per germline, CDR1 MNHEY and CDR2 SVGEGT. The CDR3 DNA reads as TGTGCCAGCAGTACTGGGACAGCTAACTATGGCTACACCTTC. It translates to CASSTGTANYGYTF.

The V and J genes are TRBV24-1 and TRBJ1-2, with 8 nucleotides matching TRBD1. Looked up from germline, CDR1 is KGHDR and CDR2 is SFDVKD. V gave up 4 bases and J gave up 4 bases; unmatched junction bases: 4. The CDR3 is 14 amino acids. The CDR3 nucleotides read TGTGCCACCAGTGACCCTGACAGGGGCTATGGCTACACCTTC. This gives the protein CATSDPDRGYGYTF.

This sequence joins TRBV20-1 and TRBJ2-2; TRBD2 matches 8 bases. The V segment lost 3 bases and the J segment 5 bases; nucleotides outside the gene matches: 8. Germline V gene lookup returns CDR1 DFQATT and CDR2 SNEGSKA (reference sequence). The CDR3 has 15 residues. CDR3 residues: CSASAGGAGTGELFF. The CDR3, as DNA: TGCAGTGCTAGTGCGGGGGGCGCGGGAACCGGGGAGCTGTTTTTT.

The chain couples TRBV7-3 to TRBJ2-1; D not resolved. The V end lost 0 bases, the J end lost 8 bases, and 14 bases lay between the germline ends. Germline V lookup: CDR1 SGHTA, CDR2 FQGTGA. CDR3 length: 15 residues. The CDR3 nucleotides are TGTGCCAGCAGCTTAACTAGCTCAATACTTGATGAGCAGTTCTTC. Protein sequence: CASSLTSSILDEQFF.

The rearrangement uses TRBV19 and TRBJ1-1, with 7 positions matching TRBD1. Germline V lookup: CDR1 LNHDA, CDR2 SQIVND (reference sequence). The CDR3 loop spans 21 amino acids. Unmatched junction bases numbered 25, after V lost 3 bases and J lost 3 bases. DNA for the CDR3: TGTGCCAGTAGTATTGAGTATCGCCGCCGACGGGACAGAGAATGGGACACTGAAGCTTTCTTT. It encodes CASSIEYRRRRDREWDTEAFF.

The chain employs TRBV7-2 and TRBJ2-1, with TRBD2 matching 9 bases. Germline V gene data show CDR1 as SGHTA and CDR2 as FQGNSA. This CDR3 has 18 residues. V lost 5 bases to trimming and J lost 2 bases; unmatched junction nucleotides: 13. CDR3 amino acids: CASSTPSLAGGPYNEQFF. In DNA, the CDR3 is TGTGCCAGCAGCACCCCTAGCCTGGCGGGAGGGCCCTACAATGAGCAGTTCTTC.

V is TRBV9 and J is TRBJ1-2; D uncertain. Trimming removed 0 bases from V and 2 bases from J, with 8 bases in between. There are 14 residues in the CDR3. The V gene's germline CDR1 is SGDLS and CDR2 YYNGEE. The DNA of the CDR3 is TGTGCCAGCAGCGTAGTATCCAGGAACTATGGCTACACCTTC. Translated, it gives CASSVVSRNYGYTF.

J is TRBJ2-7 and V is TRBV24-1; TRBD1 matches 7 bases. CDR1 is KGHDR, CDR2 SFDVKD, per germline. The length of the CDR3 is 15 residues. V gave up 6 bases and J gave up 2 bases; unmatched junction bases: 9. In nucleotides, the CDR3 is TGTGCCACCAGTAGTAGGACAGGCGCCCCCTACGAGCAGTACTTC. Encoded protein: CATSSRTGAPYEQYF.

This clone was observed once. The chain joins TRBV5-1 to TRBJ1-3; TRBD1 aligns across 8 bases. Germline assignment: CDR1 SGHRS and CDR2 YFSETQ. J lost 2 bases, V lost 4 bases, and 5 bases had no gene match. The CDR3 length is 15 residues. CDR3 amino acids: CASSATGVPGNTIYF. DNA for the CDR3: TGCGCCAGCAGCGCGACAGGGGTGCCTGGAAACACCATATATTTT.